These 2 T cell receptor beta chains share one sample of origin, sequenced in a study of shared clonotypes between healthy human individuals (dated by TCRdb to the early 2020s). The library relied on the immunoSEQ multiplex PCR assay. What TCRdb holds here is the immuneACCESS table cut down to in-frame rearrangements. Part of the clones is not present; checked against another copy, under half of the missing clones reflect an unresolved V gene, and the others are unexplained. The sample has 300,000 to 400,000 clones on record, 73% of them singletons. The ten most abundant clones make up more than 9% of the sample. The sequenced material came from memory CD4+ T cells sorted from blood. The cell subset or site label for this specimen denotes: CD45RA-negative fraction. These receptors all come from a man between 25 and 39 years old in good health.

This rearrangement joins TRBV28 to TRBJ1-1; tentative D call: TRBD1 (5 bases). The CDR3 is 13 amino acids. The V gene's germline CDR1 is MDHEN and CDR2 SYDVKM. Trimming cost V 3 bases and J 6 bases, with 11 bases left between them. CDR3 amino acids: CASSFSGIAEAFF. CDR3 nucleotides: TGTGCCAGCAGTTTTTCAGGGATCGCTGAAGCTTTCTTT.

V is TRBV15 and J is TRBJ2-2; D is unresolved. Germline assignment: CDR1 LNHNV and CDR2 YYDKDF (reference sequence). The CDR3 consists of 14 residues. Between the trimmed V and J ends, which lost 3 bases and 4 bases, there was a span of 9 bases. The CDR3 spells CATSRQLSTGELFF. DNA of the CDR3: TGTGCCACCAGCAGGCAATTATCCACCGGGGAGCTGTTTTTT.